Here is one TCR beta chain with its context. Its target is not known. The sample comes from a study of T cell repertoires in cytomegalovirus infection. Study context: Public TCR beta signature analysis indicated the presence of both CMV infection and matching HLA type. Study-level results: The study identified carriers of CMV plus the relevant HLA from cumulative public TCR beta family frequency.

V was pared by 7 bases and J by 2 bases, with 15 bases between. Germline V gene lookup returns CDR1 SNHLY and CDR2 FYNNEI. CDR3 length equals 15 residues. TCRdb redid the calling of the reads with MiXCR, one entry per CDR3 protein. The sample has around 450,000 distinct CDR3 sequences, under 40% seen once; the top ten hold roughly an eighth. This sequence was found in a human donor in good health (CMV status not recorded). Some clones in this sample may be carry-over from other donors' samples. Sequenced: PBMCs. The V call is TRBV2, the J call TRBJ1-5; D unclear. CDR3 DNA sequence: TGTGCCAGCACCCAAGGGCTGGAGGGCAATCAGCCCCAGCATTTT. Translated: CASTQGLEGNQPQHF.